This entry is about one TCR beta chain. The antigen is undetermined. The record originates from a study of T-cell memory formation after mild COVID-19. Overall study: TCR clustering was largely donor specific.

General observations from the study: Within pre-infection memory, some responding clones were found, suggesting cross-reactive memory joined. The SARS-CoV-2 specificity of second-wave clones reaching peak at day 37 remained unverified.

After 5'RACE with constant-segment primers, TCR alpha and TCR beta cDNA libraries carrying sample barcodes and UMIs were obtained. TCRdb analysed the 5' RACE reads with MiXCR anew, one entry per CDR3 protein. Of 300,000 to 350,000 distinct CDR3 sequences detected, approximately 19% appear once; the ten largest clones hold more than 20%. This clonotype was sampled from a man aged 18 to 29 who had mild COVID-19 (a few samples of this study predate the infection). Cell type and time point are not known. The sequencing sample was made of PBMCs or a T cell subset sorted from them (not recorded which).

In DNA, the CDR3 is TGTGCCAGCAGAAGGGGTGGCCGTCTAAGCCAAGAGACCCAGTACTTC. It translates to CASRRGGRLSQETQYF. V is TRBV7-9 and J is TRBJ2-5; TRBD1 might be the D (5 bases). V was pared by 6 bases and J by 1 base, with 18 bases between. The length of the CDR3 is 16 residues. CDR1 is SEHNR, CDR2 FQNEAQ, per germline (reference sequence). The variable domain in full, completed from reference TRBV7-9 and TRBJ2-5, reads DTGVSQNPRHKITKRGQNVTFRCDPISEHNRLYWYRQTLGQGPEFLTYFQNEAQLEKSRLLSDRFSAERPKGSFSTLEIQRTEQGDSAMYLCASRRGGRLSQETQYFGPGTRLLVL.